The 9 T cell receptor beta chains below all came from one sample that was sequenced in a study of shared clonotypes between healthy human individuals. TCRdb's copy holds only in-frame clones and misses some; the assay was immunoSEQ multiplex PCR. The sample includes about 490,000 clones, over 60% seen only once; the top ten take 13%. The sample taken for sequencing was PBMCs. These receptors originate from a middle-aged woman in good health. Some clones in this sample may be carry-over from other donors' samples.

CDR3 protein: CASRRRNTEAFF. The CDR3 coding sequence is TGTGCCAGCAGACGCAGGAACACTGAAGCTTTCTTT. This chain links TRBV6-5 with TRBJ1-1, with D hard to call. Germline V gene sequence: CDR1 MNHEY, CDR2 SVGAGI. The CDR3 consists of 12 residues. V lost 6 bases to trimming and J lost 1 base, with 6 bases between them.

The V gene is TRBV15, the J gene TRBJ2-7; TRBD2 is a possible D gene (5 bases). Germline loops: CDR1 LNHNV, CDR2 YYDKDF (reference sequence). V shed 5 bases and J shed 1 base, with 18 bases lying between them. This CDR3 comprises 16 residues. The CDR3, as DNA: TGTGCCACCAGCTCTCGACTACTTTATGGGTCCTACGAGCAGTACTTC. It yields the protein CATSSRLLYGSYEQYF.

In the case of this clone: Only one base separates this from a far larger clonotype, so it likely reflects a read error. The CDR3 region is CASSNRLGGYTF. The CDR3, as DNA: TGTGCCAGCAGTAATAGACTCGGGGGCTACACCTTC. The rearrangement joins TRBV6-6 to TRBJ1-2; no clear D. Germline V gene sequence: CDR1 MNHNY, CDR2 SVGAGI (reference sequence). CDR3 length equals 12 residues. V gave up 5 bases and J gave up 8 bases, with 12 bases separating them.

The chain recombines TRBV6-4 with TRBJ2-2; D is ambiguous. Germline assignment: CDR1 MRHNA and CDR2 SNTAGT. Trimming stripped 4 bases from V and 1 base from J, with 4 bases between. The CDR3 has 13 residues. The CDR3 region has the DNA TGTGCCAGCAGTGGCGAGAACACCGGGGAGCTGTTTTTT. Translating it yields CASSGENTGELFF.

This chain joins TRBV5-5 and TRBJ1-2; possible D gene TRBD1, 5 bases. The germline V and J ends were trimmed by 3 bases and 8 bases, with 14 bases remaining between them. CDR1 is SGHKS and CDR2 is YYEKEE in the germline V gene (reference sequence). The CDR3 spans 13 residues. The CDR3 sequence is CASSSRDSRGYTF. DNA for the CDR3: TGTGCCAGCAGCTCCAGGGACTCTAGGGGCTACACCTTC.

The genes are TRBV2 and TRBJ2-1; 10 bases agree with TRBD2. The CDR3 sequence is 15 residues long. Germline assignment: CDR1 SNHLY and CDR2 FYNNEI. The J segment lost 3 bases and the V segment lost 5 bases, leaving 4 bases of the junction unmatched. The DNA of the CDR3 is TGTGCCAGCAGTCCTAGCGGGAGTATCTACAATGAGCAGTTCTTC. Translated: CASSPSGSIYNEQFF. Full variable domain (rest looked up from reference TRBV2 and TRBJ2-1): EPEVTQTPSHQVTQMGQEVILRCVPISNHLYFYWYRQILGQKVEFLVSFYNNEISEKSEIFDDQFSVERPDGSNFTLKIRSTKLEDSAMYFCASSPSGSIYNEQFFGPGTRLTVL.

CDR3 sequence reads: CASSPPSGGAPGELFF. In nucleotides, the CDR3 is TGCGCCAGCAGCCCCCCTTCGGGGGGCGCACCCGGGGAGCTGTTTTTT. The chain recombines TRBV4-1 with TRBJ2-2; weak D call: TRBD2 (7 bases). Germline values: CDR1 MGHRA, CDR2 YSYEKL. This CDR3 contains 16 residues. V lost 4 bases, J lost 6 bases, and 18 bases lay in between.

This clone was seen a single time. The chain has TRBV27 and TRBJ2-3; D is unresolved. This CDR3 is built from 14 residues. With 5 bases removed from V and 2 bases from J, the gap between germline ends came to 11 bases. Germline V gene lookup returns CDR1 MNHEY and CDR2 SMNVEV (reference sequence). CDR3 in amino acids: CASSLERYTDTQYF. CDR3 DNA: TGTGCCAGCAGTCTGGAGAGGTACACAGATACGCAGTATTTT.

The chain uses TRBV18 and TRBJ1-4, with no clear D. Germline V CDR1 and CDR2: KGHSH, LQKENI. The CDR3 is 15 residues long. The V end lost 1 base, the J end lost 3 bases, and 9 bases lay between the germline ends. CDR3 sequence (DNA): TGTGCCAGCTCACCACGGGAGGGAGCTAATGAAAAACTGTTTTTT. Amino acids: CASSPREGANEKLFF.